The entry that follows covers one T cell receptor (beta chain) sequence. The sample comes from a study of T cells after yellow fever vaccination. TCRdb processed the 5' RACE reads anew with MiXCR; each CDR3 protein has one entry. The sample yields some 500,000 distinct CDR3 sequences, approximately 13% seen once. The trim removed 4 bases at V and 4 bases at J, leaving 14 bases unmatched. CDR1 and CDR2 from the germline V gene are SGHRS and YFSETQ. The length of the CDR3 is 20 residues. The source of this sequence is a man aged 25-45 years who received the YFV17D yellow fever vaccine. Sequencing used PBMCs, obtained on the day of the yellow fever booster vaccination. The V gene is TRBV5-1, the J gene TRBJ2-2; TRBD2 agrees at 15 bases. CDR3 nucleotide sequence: TGCGCCAGCAGCCCGACACCCGGACTAGCGGGAGGGCCGGTCACCGGGGAGCTGTTTTTT. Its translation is CASSPTPGLAGGPVTGELFF.